This T cell receptor beta chain was sequenced in a study of cytomegalovirus exposure and HLA in healthy donors. The PCR used 60 Vbeta and 13 Jbeta primers. Sequencing was performed with immunoSEQ multiplex PCR; in TCRdb, only in-frame clones are kept and a portion is missing. The sample gives 90,000 to 100,000 clones, just under 70% of which show up once; 2.5% to 3% is in the top ten. Overall study findings and caveats: For cytomegalovirus status, the classifier reportedly gave diagnoses with high specificity and sensitivity. Most likely, a cluster of highly shared sequence variants arose as a sequencing artifact.

In germline, CDR1 is SGHRS, CDR2 YFSETQ. V was shortened by 1 base and J by 7 bases, with 22 bases between the two germline ends. The CDR3 spans 17 residues. Concerning this clone itself: What it recognizes is unknown.

While unrecorded immune exposures were likely, the donors were nominally healthy when sampled. The chain has TRBV5-1 and TRBJ2-3, with D uncertain. What was sequenced was PBMCs. This clonotype was obtained from a man aged 45-65 years in good health and CMV-seronegative. The DNA for the CDR3 is TGCGCCAGCAGCTTGTACTTCCGAGAAGTGTCCCCAAATACGCAGTATTTT. Its translation is CASSLYFREVSPNTQYF.